What follows describes a single TCR beta chain. This record belongs to a study of blood T cell repertoires in COVID-19. In the study overall: Material from acute and convalescent COVID-19 was sourced from the United States, Italy and Spain. The analysed material was cDNA or gDNA that came from T cells, B-cell-depleted T cells, or PBMCs.

In the authors' workflow: Reference gene primer amplification gave estimated nucleated cell counts. The data were produced by immunoSEQ multiplex PCR, yet TCRdb's version contains in-frame clones alone and is incomplete. V and J calls and clone size follow that table, whereas D and trimming were derived from the DNA. The table lists fewer than 85,000 clones, more than 80% of them singletons. CDR3 length: 16 residues. Germline assignment: CDR1 SGHAT and CDR2 FQNNGV. The V and J ends lost 0 bases and 2 bases respectively, with 12 bases between them. The TCR sequence derives from an elderly man with acute or convalescent COVID-19. The J gene is TRBJ2-3, the V gene TRBV11-2; D may be TRBD2 (6 bases). The sequencing sample was made of peripheral blood. CDR3 amino acids: CASSLDGRSVTDTQYF. DNA of the CDR3: TGTGCCAGCAGCTTAGATGGGAGGAGTGTCACAGATACGCAGTATTTT.